These T cell receptor beta chains were read from a single sample in a study of shared clonotypes between healthy human individuals. Clones were read by immunoSEQ multiplex PCR, and TCRdb kept only the in-frame ones, dropping some. The sample lists about 2 million clones; about 95% were seen once. The source material was naive CD8+ T cells sorted from blood. These receptors originate from a man younger than 35 in good health. CDR3s include the opening cysteine and the closing phenylalanine or tryptophan. Each record gives: J gene, V gene, D gene, CDR3 protein, CDR3 DNA. A D gene is named only where the DNA matches it firmly.

J: TRBJ2-7; V: TRBV6-5; D: NA; CDR3: CASSYHGVLTSYEQYF; DNA: TGTGCCAGCAGTTACCATGGGGTTCTCACCTCCTACGAGCAGTACTTC
J: TRBJ2-5; V: TRBV4-2; D: NA; CDR3: CASSQDRAGSWETQYF; DNA: TGTGCCAGCAGCCAAGATCGCGCAGGGTCATGGGAGACCCAGTACTTC
J: TRBJ1-6; V: TRBV7-4; D: NA; CDR3: CASSSKETDNDYLNNSPLHF; DNA: TGTGCCAGCAGCTCCAAAGAGACAGATAACGACTACCTTAATAATTCACCCCTCCACTTT
J: TRBJ1-3; V: TRBV19; D: NA; CDR3: CASSIDGSSGNTIYF; DNA: TGTGCCAGTAGTATAGATGGGAGCTCTGGAAACACCATATATTTT
J: TRBJ2-2; V: TRBV9; D: NA; CDR3: CASSGLSGTNTGELFF; DNA: TGTGCCAGCAGCGGACTTTCGGGGACGAACACCGGGGAGCTGTTTTTT
J: TRBJ2-3; V: TRBV2; D: NA; CDR3: CASSDWGDTQYF; DNA: TGTGCCAGCAGTGACTGGGGGGATACGCAGTATTTT
J: TRBJ1-2; V: TRBV5-1; D: NA; CDR3: CASSLTQGPEGYTF; DNA: TGCGCCAGCAGTTTGACTCAAGGGCCTGAGGGCTACACCTTC
J: TRBJ1-6; V: TRBV19; D: NA; CDR3: CASQWAGQSPLHF; DNA: TGTGCCAGTCAGTGGGCAGGGCAATCACCCCTCCACTTT
J: TRBJ2-5; V: TRBV7-8; D: NA; CDR3: CASSLVASWETQYF; DNA: TGTGCCAGCAGCTTAGTGGCTAGCTGGGAGACCCAGTACTTC
J: TRBJ2-3; V: TRBV21-1; D: NA; CDR3: CASSKSGTDTQYF; DNA: TGTGCCAGCAGCAAATCCGGCACAGATACGCAGTATTTT